Listed below are T cell receptor beta chains from one sample, sequenced in a study of T cells in Graves' hyperthyroidism and ophthalmopathy. TCRdb re-analysed the multiplex PCR reads in MiXCR, keeping a single row per CDR3 protein. The data contain some 200,000 distinct CDR3 sequences, over 15% of them singletons. The sequencing input was blood. These receptors originate from a man over 45 with Graves' hyperthyroidism. Both conserved end residues are part of each CDR3. A D gene is named only where the DNA matches it firmly. Clone size is stated in some rows and not others, as once, few, many or a class when expanded.

J gene,V gene,clone size,D gene,CDR3 protein,CDR3 DNA
TRBJ2-1,TRBV4-2,few,TRBD2,CASSTRTSGSSDEQFF,TGTGCCAGCAGCACTCGGACTAGCGGGAGCTCGGATGAGCAGTTCTTC
TRBJ2-2,TRBV12-5,.,.,CASVQNRAWNTRELFF,TGTGCTAGTGTCCAAAACCGGGCCTGGAACACCAGGGAGCTGTTTTTT
TRBJ1-1,TRBV11-2,.,TRBD1,CASSFRRTGGAGAFF,TGTGCCAGCAGCTTTCGAAGGACAGGGGGCGCCGGAGCTTTCTTT
TRBJ2-7,TRBV7-9,.,.,CASSIRLDGTYEQYF,TGTGCCAGCAGCATTAGACTGGACGGAACCTACGAGCAGTACTTC
TRBJ2-7,TRBV5-1,many,.,CASSSTTSGAYEQYF,TGCGCCAGCAGCTCCACAACGTCCGGGGCCTACGAGCAGTACTTC
TRBJ1-2,TRBV6-1,few,.,CASGGNYGYTF,TGTGCCAGCGGGGGGAACTATGGCTACACCTTC
TRBJ2-1,TRBV12-3/TRBV12-4,many,.,CASSLHNNEQFF,TGTGCCAGCAGTCTCCATAACAATGAGCAGTTCTTC
TRBJ1-4,TRBV5-1,many,TRBD1,CASSRGQGREKLFF,TGCGCCAGCAGCCGCGGACAGGGGCGGGAAAAACTGTTTTTT
TRBJ1-4,TRBV2,.,.,CASSEFRGQEKLFF,TGTGCCAGCAGTGAATTTCGGGGGCAAGAAAAACTGTTTTTT
TRBJ1-1,TRBV4-3,few,.,CASSPQTQNTEAFF,TGCGCCAGCAGCCCTCAGACGCAGAACACTGAAGCTTTCTTT
TRBJ2-1,TRBV20-1,few,TRBD1,CSARDRGQTYNEQFF,TGCAGTGCTAGAGATAGGGGACAGACTTACAATGAGCAGTTCTTC
TRBJ1-4,TRBV11-3,many,.,CASSFSQGGSREKLFF,TGTGCCAGCAGCTTTTCCCAGGGAGGGTCGCGTGAAAAACTGTTTTTT
TRBJ2-7,TRBV28,many,.,CASGPGLGNREQYF,TGTGCCAGCGGACCGGGACTGGGCAATAGGGAGCAGTACTTC
TRBJ2-3,TRBV5-1,many,.,CASSLDHKGNTQYF,TGCGCCAGCAGCTTGGACCACAAGGGGAATACGCAGTATTTT
TRBJ2-5,TRBV11-2,.,TRBD1,CASSLGTGGGQETQYF,TGTGCCAGCAGCTTGGGGACAGGGGGCGGCCAAGAGACCCAGTACTTC
TRBJ2-5,TRBV7-9,.,TRBD2,CASRDLAGKSWGQETQYF,TGTGCCAGCAGGGACCTAGCGGGGAAGTCATGGGGCCAAGAGACCCAGTACTTC
TRBJ2-3,TRBV7-9,few,.,CASSLGTATNTQYF,TGTGCCAGCAGCCTTGGGACGGCCACTAATACGCAGTATTTT
TRBJ2-1,TRBV7-2,many,.,CASSATGARGLTNEQFF,TGTGCCAGCAGCGCAACAGGGGCGCGGGGCCTTACAAATGAGCAGTTCTTC
TRBJ1-2,TRBV11-3,.,.,CASSLAESYGYTF,TGTGCCAGCAGCTTAGCAGAGAGCTATGGCTACACCTTC
TRBJ2-1,TRBV5-1,many,.,CASFFPRGAYNEQFF,TGCGCCAGTTTCTTCCCACGTGGGGCCTACAATGAGCAGTTCTTC
TRBJ1-1,TRBV3-1,many,.,CASSQERGEAFF,TGTGCCAGCAGCCAAGAACGGGGTGAAGCTTTCTTT
TRBJ2-1,TRBV11-2,many,.,CASSLDRANEQFF,TGTGCCAGCAGCTTAGACAGGGCCAATGAGCAGTTCTTC
TRBJ2-7,TRBV7-9,.,.,CASRPPGGTYEQYF,TGTGCCAGCAGGCCTCCGGGGGGCACCTACGAGCAGTACTTC
TRBJ2-2,TRBV11-2,many,.,CASRKDRGFPGELFF,TGTGCCAGCAGGAAGGACAGAGGATTCCCCGGGGAGCTGTTTTTT
TRBJ2-2,TRBV12-3/TRBV12-4,many,TRBD2,CASNQREGRVGELFF,TGTGCCAGCAACCAGCGGGAGGGCCGAGTCGGGGAGCTGTTTTTT
TRBJ2-6,TRBV18,.,.,CASSPRQNSGANVLTF,TGTGCCAGCTCACCGCGACAGAACTCTGGGGCCAACGTCCTGACTTTC
TRBJ2-7,TRBV29-1,many,.,CSGRGESYEQYF,TGCAGCGGCCGAGGAGAGTCCTACGAGCAGTACTTC
TRBJ2-3,TRBV18,.,TRBD2,CASSPQQGGTTDTQYF,TGTGCCAGCTCACCACAGCAGGGAGGGACCACAGATACGCAGTATTTT
TRBJ2-2,TRBV5-1,.,.,CASSLVRDHRELFF,TGCGCCAGCAGCTTGGTCCGGGACCACCGGGAGCTGTTTTTT
TRBJ2-2,TRBV24-1,.,.,CATSDPGTPSGGELFF,TGTGCCACCAGTGATCCGGGGACTCCTTCGGGCGGGGAGCTGTTTTTT
TRBJ2-7,TRBV20-1,many,TRBD1,CSARDPWQGEEQYF,TGCAGTGCTAGAGATCCTTGGCAGGGGGAAGAGCAGTACTTC